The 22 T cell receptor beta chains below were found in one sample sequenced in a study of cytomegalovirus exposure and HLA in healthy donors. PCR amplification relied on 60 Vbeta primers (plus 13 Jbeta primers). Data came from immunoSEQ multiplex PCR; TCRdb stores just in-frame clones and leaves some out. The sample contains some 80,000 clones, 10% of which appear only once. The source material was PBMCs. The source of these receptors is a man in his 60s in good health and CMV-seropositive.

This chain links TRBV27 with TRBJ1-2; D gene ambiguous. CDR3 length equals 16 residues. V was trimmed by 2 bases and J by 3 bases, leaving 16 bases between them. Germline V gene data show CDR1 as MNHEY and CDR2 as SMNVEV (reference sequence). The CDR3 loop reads CASSLVFGVQDYGYTF. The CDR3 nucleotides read TGTGCCAGCAGTTTAGTTTTCGGTGTGCAGGACTATGGCTACACCTTC.

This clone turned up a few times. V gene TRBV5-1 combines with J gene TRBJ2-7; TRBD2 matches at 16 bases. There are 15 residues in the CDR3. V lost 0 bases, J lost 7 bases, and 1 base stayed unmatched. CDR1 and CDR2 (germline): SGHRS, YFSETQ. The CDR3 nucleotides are TGCGCCAGCAGCTTGGAGGGACTAGCGGGAGGGGAGCAGTACTTC. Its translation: CASSLEGLAGGEQYF.

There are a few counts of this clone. The CDR3 DNA reads TGTGCCAGCAGGGTCCCAACAGGGGCTAATGAAAAACTGTTTTTT. Translating gives CASRVPTGANEKLFF. J is TRBJ1-4 and V is TRBV28; 7 bases align to TRBD1. This CDR3 region has 15 residues. V lost 6 bases and J lost 3; bases outside the gene matches: 7. CDR1 is MDHEN and CDR2 is SYDVKM in the germline V gene.

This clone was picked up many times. The CDR3 DNA reads TGTGCCAGCAGTCAACACTCGACAGGGGCTGAAGCTTTCTTT. Its translation: CASSQHSTGAEAFF. This chain joins TRBV7-9 and TRBJ1-1, with 8 bases lining up with TRBD1. The V gene's germline CDR1 is SEHNR and CDR2 FQNEAQ (reference sequence). This CDR3 is 14 amino acids long. Trimming cost V 6 bases and J 6 bases; bases outside gene matches: 9.

The CDR3 spells CASSLVTSGSYTDTQYF. CDR3 nucleotides: TGCGCCAGCAGCTTGGTGACTAGCGGGAGTTACACAGATACGCAGTATTTT. This sequence joins TRBV5-1 and TRBJ2-3; TRBD2 matches at 12 bases. V was pared by 0 bases and J by 2 bases, with 4 bases of the junction left unmatched. Germline V CDR1 and CDR2: SGHRS, YFSETQ. This CDR3 spans 17 amino acids.

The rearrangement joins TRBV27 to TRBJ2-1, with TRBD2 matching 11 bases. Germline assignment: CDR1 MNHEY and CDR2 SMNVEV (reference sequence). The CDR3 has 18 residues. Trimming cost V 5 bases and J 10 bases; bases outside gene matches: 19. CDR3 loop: CASSLGGTGLADAGEQFF. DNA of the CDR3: TGTGCCAGCAGTCTGGGGGGGACGGGACTAGCGGATGCCGGCGAGCAGTTCTTC.

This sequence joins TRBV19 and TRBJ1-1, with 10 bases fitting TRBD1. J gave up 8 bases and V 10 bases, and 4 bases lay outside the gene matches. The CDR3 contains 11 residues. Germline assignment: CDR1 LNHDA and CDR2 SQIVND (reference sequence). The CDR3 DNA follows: TGTGCCACCGGGACAGGGGTAGAAGCTTTCTTT. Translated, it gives CATGTGVEAFF.

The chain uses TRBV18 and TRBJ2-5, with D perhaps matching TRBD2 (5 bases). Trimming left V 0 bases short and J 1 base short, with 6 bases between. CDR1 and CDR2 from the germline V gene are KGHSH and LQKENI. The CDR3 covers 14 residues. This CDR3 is CASSPPDFQETQYF. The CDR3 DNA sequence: TGTGCCAGCTCACCACCGGACTTCCAAGAGACCCAGTACTTC.

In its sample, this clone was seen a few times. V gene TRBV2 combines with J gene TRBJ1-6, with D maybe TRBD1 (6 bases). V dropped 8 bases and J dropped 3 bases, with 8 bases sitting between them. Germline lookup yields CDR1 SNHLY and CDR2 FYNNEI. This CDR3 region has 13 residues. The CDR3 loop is CASLQGYNSPLHF. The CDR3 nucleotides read TGTGCCAGCCTACAGGGCTATAATTCACCCCTCCACTTT.

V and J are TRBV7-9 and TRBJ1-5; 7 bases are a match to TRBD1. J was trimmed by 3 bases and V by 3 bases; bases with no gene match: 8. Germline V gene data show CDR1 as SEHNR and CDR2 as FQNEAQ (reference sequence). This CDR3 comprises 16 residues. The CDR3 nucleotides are TGTGCCAGCAGCTTCCGACAGGGAGCGATCAATCAGCCCCAGCATTTT. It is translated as CASSFRQGAINQPQHF.

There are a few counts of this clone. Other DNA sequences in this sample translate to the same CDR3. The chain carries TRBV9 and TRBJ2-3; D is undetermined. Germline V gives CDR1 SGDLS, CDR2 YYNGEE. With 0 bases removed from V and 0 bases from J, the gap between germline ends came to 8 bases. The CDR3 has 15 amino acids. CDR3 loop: CASSVGGASTDTQYF. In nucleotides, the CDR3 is TGTGCCAGCAGCGTAGGAGGAGCTAGCACAGATACGCAGTATTTT.

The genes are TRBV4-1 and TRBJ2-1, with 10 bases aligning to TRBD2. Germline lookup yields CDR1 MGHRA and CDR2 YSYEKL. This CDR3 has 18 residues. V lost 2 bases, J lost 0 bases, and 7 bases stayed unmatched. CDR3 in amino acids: CASSQLAGELISYNEQFF. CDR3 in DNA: TGCGCCAGCAGCCAACTAGCGGGAGAACTTATCTCCTACAATGAGCAGTTCTTC.

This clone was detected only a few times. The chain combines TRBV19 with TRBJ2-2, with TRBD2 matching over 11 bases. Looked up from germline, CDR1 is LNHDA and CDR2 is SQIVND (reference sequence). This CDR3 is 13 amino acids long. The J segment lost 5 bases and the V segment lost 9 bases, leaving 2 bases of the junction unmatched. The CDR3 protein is CASRTSGTGELFF. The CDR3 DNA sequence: TGTGCCAGCAGGACTAGCGGGACCGGGGAGCTGTTTTTT.

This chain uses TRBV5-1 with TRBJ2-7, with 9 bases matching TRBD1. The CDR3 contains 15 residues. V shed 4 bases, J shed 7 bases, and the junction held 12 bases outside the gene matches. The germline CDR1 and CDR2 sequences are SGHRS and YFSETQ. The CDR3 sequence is CASSIQAGQGGEQYF. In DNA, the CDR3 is TGCGCCAGCAGCATCCAGGCGGGACAGGGAGGGGAGCAGTACTTC.

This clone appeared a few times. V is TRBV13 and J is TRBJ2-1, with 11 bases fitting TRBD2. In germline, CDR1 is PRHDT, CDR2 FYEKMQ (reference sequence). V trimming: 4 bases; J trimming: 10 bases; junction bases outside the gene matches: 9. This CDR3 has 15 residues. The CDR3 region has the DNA TGTGCCAGCAGCTGGACACTAGCGGGAGCATGGGAGCAGTTCTTC. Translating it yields CASSWTLAGAWEQFF.

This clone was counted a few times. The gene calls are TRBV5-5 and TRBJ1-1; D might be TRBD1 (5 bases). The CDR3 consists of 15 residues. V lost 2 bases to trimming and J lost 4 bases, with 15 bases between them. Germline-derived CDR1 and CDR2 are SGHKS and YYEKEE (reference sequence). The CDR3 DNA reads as TGTGCCAGCAGCTTTGCGGGGGGTGAGACCACTGAAGCTTTCTTT. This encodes CASSFAGGETTEAFF.

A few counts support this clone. The CDR3 loop reads CAGQGGNTGELFF. In DNA form, the CDR3 reads TGTGCCGGCCAGGGGGGGAACACCGGGGAGCTGTTTTTT. The gene calls are TRBV6-1 and TRBJ2-2; TRBD1 might be the D (7 bases). The CDR3 covers 13 residues. In germline, CDR1 is MNHNS, CDR2 SASEGT. The germline V and J ends were trimmed by 11 bases and 1 base, with 11 bases remaining between them.

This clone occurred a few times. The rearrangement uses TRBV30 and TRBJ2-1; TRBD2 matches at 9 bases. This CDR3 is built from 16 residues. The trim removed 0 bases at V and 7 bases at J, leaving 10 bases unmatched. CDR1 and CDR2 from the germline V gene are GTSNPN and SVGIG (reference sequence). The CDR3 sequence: CAWSVEWGGGGNEQFF. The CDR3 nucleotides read TGTGCCTGGAGTGTAGAGTGGGGCGGGGGGGGGAATGAGCAGTTCTTC.

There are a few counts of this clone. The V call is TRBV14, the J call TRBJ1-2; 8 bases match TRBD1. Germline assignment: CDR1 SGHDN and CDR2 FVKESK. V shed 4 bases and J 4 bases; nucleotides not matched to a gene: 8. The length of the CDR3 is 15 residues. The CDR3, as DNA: TGTGCCAGCAGCCCCGGACAGGGTAGGAGCTATGGCTACACCTTC. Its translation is CASSPGQGRSYGYTF. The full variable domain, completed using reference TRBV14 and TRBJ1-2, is EAGVTQFPSHSVIEKGQTVTLRCDPISGHDNLYWYRRVMGKEIKFLLHFVKESKQDESGMPNNRFLAERTGGTYSTLKVQPAELEDSGVYFCASSPGQGRSYGYTFGSGTRLTVV.

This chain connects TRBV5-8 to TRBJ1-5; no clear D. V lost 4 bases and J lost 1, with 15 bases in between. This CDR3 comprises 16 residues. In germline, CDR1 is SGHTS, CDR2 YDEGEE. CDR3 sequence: CASSLWEFGSNQPQHF. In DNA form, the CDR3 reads TGTGCCAGCAGCCTCTGGGAGTTCGGGAGCAATCAGCCCCAGCATTTT.

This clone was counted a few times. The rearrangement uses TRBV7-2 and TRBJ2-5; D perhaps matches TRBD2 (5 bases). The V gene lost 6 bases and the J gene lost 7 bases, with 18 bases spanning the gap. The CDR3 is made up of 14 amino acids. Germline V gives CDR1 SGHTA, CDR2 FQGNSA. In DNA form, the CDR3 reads TGTGCCAGCAGATACGGACCCAACGCGGGGACCCAGTACTTC. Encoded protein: CASRYGPNAGTQYF.

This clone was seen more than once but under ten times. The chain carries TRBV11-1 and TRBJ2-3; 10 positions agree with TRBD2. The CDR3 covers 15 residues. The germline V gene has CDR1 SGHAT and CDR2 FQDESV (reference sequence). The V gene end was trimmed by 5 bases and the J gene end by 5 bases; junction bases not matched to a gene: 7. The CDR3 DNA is TGTGCCAGCAGCCCCTCCGGACTAGCGGTAGATACGCAGTATTTT. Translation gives CASSPSGLAVDTQYF.